These 9 T cell receptor beta chains originate from one sample sequenced in a study of siplizumab effects on memory and regulatory T cells. Produced via immunoSEQ multiplex PCR; TCRdb's table is partial and in-frame only. Of some 100,000 clones in the sample, about 95% were seen once. Source material: Tregs sorted from blood. The source is a human donor in good health.

V and J are TRBV5-4 and TRBJ2-7, with a possible D match to TRBD1 (6 bases). In germline, CDR1 is SGHNT, CDR2 YYREEE (reference sequence). V was shortened by 4 bases and J by 2 bases, with 22 bases between the two germline ends. CDR3 length: 17 residues. The CDR3 sequence is CASSQDGWRTVAYEQYF. The CDR3 DNA sequence: TGTGCCAGCAGCCAAGATGGTTGGAGGACAGTTGCCTACGAGCAGTACTTC.

This chain links TRBV18 with TRBJ1-1, with 9 bases that match TRBD1. CDR3 size: 18 residues. V trimming: 3 bases; J trimming: 3 bases; junction bases outside the gene matches: 14. Germline V gene data show CDR1 as KGHSH and CDR2 as LQKENI. As DNA, the CDR3 is TGTGCCAGCTCACCCCTCCCCACAGGGGGCCTTCTGGACACTGAAGCTTTCTTT. Its translation is CASSPLPTGGLLDTEAFF.

The chain links TRBV19 to TRBJ1-1; D unresolved. CDR1 LNHDA and CDR2 SQIVND come from the germline V gene (reference sequence). This CDR3 region has 13 residues. Trimming removed 3 bases at V and 8 bases at J, with 13 bases between. The CDR3 nucleotides read TGTGCCAGTAGTATGCGAGCAAGACCCGAAGCTTTCTTT. Its protein product is CASSMRARPEAFF.

The J gene is TRBJ1-4, the V gene TRBV7-9, with D perhaps TRBD1 (5 bases). The CDR3 extends over 18 amino acids. V lost 5 bases and J 6 bases, leaving 25 bases between the germline ends. Germline values: CDR1 SEHNR, CDR2 FQNEAQ (reference sequence). CDR3 amino acids: CASSPRRVGAGGYEKLFF. The DNA of the CDR3 is TGTGCCAGCAGCCCCCGAAGGGTAGGGGCTGGAGGATATGAAAAACTGTTTTTT.

The rearrangement joins TRBV5-1 to TRBJ2-2; TRBD2 matches at 9 bases. The V and J ends lost 4 bases and 3 bases, in that order; junction bases with no gene match: 16. The CDR3 loop spans 19 amino acids. The germline CDR1 and CDR2 sequences are SGHRS and YFSETQ. The CDR3 DNA reads TGCGCCAGCAGCCGGGGGACTGCTAGCGGGATTAGGTACACCGGGGAGCTGTTTTTT. Encoded protein: CASSRGTASGIRYTGELFF.

Here the CDR3 DNA reads TGTGCCAGCAGCTTAGCTGTTACTGGAAACACCATATATTTT. It specifies CASSLAVTGNTIYF. This chain links TRBV7-9 with TRBJ1-3; D is uncertain. The CDR3 is 14 amino acids. The germline V and J ends were trimmed by 0 bases and 2 bases, with 5 bases remaining between them. In germline, CDR1 is SEHNR, CDR2 FQNEAQ (reference sequence).

This clone was counted once. J is TRBJ1-1 and V is TRBV5-1; D gene unclear. V lost 4 bases to trimming and J lost 1 base, with 11 bases between them. Germline CDR1 is SGHRS and CDR2 is YFSETQ. The CDR3 length is 14 residues. DNA of the CDR3: TGCGCCAGCAGCAAGGAAAGCGAGAACACTGAAGCTTTCTTT. Protein product: CASSKESENTEAFF.

The chain links TRBV7-2 to TRBJ2-1; 14 bases are a match to TRBD2. V lost 8 bases, J lost 3 bases, and 3 bases stayed unmatched. CDR1 is SGHTA, CDR2 FQGNSA, per germline. This CDR3 spans 15 amino acids. CDR3 nucleotides: TGTGCCAGCGGGACTAGCGGGAGTGTCTACAATGAGCAGTTCTTC. Translation gives CASGTSGSVYNEQFF.

V and J are TRBV11-3 and TRBJ2-2; 8 bases align to TRBD2. The ends lost 1 base at V and 2 bases at J; junction bases unmatched: 3. The CDR3 consists of 16 residues. Germline V CDR1 and CDR2: SGHNT, YENEEA. The CDR3 protein is CASSLGAGVNTGELFF. CDR3 DNA sequence: TGTGCCAGCAGCTTAGGAGCGGGAGTTAACACCGGGGAGCTGTTTTTT.